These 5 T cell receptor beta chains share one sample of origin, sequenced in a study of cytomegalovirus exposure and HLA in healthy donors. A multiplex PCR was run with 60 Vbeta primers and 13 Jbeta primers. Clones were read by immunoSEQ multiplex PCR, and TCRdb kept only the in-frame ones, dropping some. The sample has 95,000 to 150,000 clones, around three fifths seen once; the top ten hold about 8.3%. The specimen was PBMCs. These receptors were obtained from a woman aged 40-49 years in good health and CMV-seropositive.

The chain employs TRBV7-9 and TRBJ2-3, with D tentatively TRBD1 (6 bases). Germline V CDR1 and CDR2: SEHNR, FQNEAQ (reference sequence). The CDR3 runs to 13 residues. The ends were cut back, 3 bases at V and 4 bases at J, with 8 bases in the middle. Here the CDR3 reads CASSFRGSDTQYF. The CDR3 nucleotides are TGTGCCAGCAGCTTCAGGGGATCAGATACGCAGTATTTT.

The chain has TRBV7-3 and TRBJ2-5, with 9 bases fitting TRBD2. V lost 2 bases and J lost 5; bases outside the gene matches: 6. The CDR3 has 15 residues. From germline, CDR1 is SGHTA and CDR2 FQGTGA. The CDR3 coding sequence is TGTGCCAGCAGCTTAGCGGTAGCGGGAGTCGAGACCCAGTACTTC. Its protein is CASSLAVAGVETQYF.

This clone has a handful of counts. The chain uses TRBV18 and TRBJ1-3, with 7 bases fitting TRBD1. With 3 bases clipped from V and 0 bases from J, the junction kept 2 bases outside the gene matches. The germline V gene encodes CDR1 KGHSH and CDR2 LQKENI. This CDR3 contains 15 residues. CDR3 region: CASSPGQISGNTIYF. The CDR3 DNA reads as TGTGCCAGCTCACCGGGACAGATCTCTGGAAACACCATATATTTT.

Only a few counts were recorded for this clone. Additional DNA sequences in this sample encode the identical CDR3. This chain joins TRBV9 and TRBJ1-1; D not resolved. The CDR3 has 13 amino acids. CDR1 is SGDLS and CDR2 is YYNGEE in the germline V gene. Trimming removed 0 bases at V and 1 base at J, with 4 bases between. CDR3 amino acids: CASSVAGNTEAFF. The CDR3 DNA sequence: TGTGCCAGCAGCGTAGCCGGGAACACTGAAGCTTTCTTT.

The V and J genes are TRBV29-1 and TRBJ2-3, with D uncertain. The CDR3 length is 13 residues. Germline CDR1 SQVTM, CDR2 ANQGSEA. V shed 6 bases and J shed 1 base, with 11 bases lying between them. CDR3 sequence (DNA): TGCAGCGTCATAGTAGTTGGCACAGATACGCAGTATTTT. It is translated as CSVIVVGTDTQYF.